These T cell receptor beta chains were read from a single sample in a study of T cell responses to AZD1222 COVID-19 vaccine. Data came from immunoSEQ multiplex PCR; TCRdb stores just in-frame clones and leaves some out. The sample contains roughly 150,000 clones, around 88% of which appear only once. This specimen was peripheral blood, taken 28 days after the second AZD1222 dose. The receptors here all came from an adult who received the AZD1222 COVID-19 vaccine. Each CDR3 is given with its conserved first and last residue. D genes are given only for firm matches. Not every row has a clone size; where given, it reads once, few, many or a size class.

CDR3: CASRPRGGGVNGYTF
DNA: TGTGCCAGCAGACCCCGTGGAGGGGGCGTAAATGGCTACACCTTC
D: TRBD1
V: TRBV6-5
J: TRBJ1-2
size: NA

CDR3: CATSRDGTVNSPLHF
DNA: TGTGCCACCAGCAGAGATGGGACAGTTAATTCACCCCTCCACTTT
D: TRBD1
V: TRBV15
J: TRBJ1-6
size: NA

CDR3: CASSFLGGPDTEAFF
DNA: TGTGCCAGCAGCTTCCTTGGAGGGCCCGACACTGAAGCTTTCTTT
D: NA
V: TRBV7-8
J: TRBJ1-1
size: NA

CDR3: CAWSPPGANTEAFF
DNA: TGTGCCTGGAGTCCTCCGGGAGCGAACACTGAAGCTTTCTTT
D: NA
V: TRBV30
J: TRBJ1-1
size: NA

CDR3: CASSQGGILSNQPQHF
DNA: TGTGCCAGCAGTCAGGGGGGTATACTTAGCAATCAGCCCCAGCATTTT
D: TRBD1
V: TRBV6-2/TRBV6-3
J: TRBJ1-5
size: once

CDR3: CASRVTPSMNTEAFF
DNA: TGTGCCAGCAGGGTGACACCGTCCATGAACACTGAAGCTTTCTTT
D: NA
V: TRBV11-2
J: TRBJ1-1
size: NA

CDR3: CASSPSLSGGTDTQYF
DNA: TGCGCCAGCAGCCCGTCCTTGTCAGGGGGCACAGATACGCAGTATTTT
D: NA
V: TRBV4-1
J: TRBJ2-3
size: NA

CDR3: CASYVGPANTGELFF
DNA: TGTGCCAGCTATGTGGGCCCGGCGAACACCGGGGAGCTGTTTTTT
D: NA
V: TRBV5-4
J: TRBJ2-2
size: NA

CDR3: CASSLAGAAGTEAFF
DNA: TGCGCCAGCAGCTTGGCCGGGGCCGCGGGAACTGAAGCTTTCTTT
D: NA
V: TRBV5-1
J: TRBJ1-1
size: few

CDR3: CASSESLSPHYEQYF
DNA: TGCGCCAGCAGTGAGTCGCTTTCCCCACATTACGAGCAGTACTTC
D: NA
V: TRBV10-1
J: TRBJ2-7
size: NA

CDR3: CASSQPGTTNEKLFF
DNA: TGCGCCAGCAGCCAACCGGGGACGACTAATGAAAAACTGTTTTTT
D: NA
V: TRBV4-3
J: TRBJ1-4
size: NA

CDR3: CASSLVGGRASGNTIYF
DNA: TGCGCCAGCAGCTTGGTAGGGGGACGGGCCTCTGGAAACACCATATATTTT
D: NA
V: TRBV5-1
J: TRBJ1-3
size: once

CDR3: CASSQDLGAYGYTF
DNA: TGCGCCAGCAGCCAAGATCTGGGAGCCTATGGCTACACCTTC
D: NA
V: TRBV4-3
J: TRBJ1-2
size: NA

CDR3: CASSRQDYEQYF
DNA: TGTGCCAGCTCCCGACAGGACTACGAGCAGTACTTC
D: NA
V: TRBV18
J: TRBJ2-7
size: NA